The 20 T cell receptor beta chains below all came from one sample that was sequenced in a study of sequential checkpoint blockade in melanoma. Treatment given: randomized to nivolumab then ipilimumab (arm A) or the reverse (arm B). The assay was immunoSEQ multiplex PCR, and TCRdb's table has in-frame clones only and misses some. The sample has thousands of clones; around 28% are singletons. This sample comprised tumor tissue (inferred from file names), obtained from a patient given nivolumab and ipilimumab in sequence. These receptors all stem from a human donor with melanoma.

This clone is medium-sized within its sample. The chain couples TRBV28 to TRBJ1-2; 7 nucleotides match TRBD1. Trimming removed 6 bases from V and 4 bases from J; junction bases left unmatched: 5. The CDR3 is made up of 13 amino acids. Looked up from germline, CDR1 is MDHEN and CDR2 is SYDVKM. CDR3 amino acids: CASSSGGSYGYTF. The CDR3 coding sequence is TGTGCCAGCAGCTCAGGGGGGTCCTATGGCTACACCTTC.

The rearrangement uses TRBV5-1 and TRBJ2-2, with TRBD1 matching 12 bases. Germline lookup yields CDR1 SGHRS and CDR2 YFSETQ. J was trimmed by 0 bases and V by 5 bases; bases with no gene match: 8. The CDR3 runs 18 residues. CDR3 residues: CASSSGQGALTNTGELFF. The CDR3 region has the DNA TGCGCCAGCAGTTCGGGACAGGGGGCACTTACGAACACCGGGGAGCTGTTTTTT.

This clone is a singleton in its sample. Other DNA sequences in this sample translate to the same CDR3. V usage is TRBV5-1 and J usage is TRBJ2-3; D is ambiguous. The ends were cut back, 1 base at V and 0 bases at J, with 9 bases in the middle. Germline lookup yields CDR1 SGHRS and CDR2 YFSETQ. This CDR3 spans 15 amino acids. The CDR3 is CASSLRLASTDTQYF. The DNA for the CDR3 is TGCGCCAGCAGCTTGCGGTTAGCTAGCACAGATACGCAGTATTTT. Supplemented by reference TRBV5-1 and TRBJ2-3, the full variable domain reads KAGVTQTPRYLIKTRGQQVTLSCSPISGHRSVSWYQQTPGQGLQFLFEYFSETQRNKGNFPGRFSGRQFSNSRSEMNVSTLELGDSALYLCASSLRLASTDTQYFGPGTRLTVL.

The chain employs TRBV30 and TRBJ1-1; perhaps TRBD1 as D (6 bases). With 5 bases removed from V and 1 base from J, the gap between germline ends came to 17 bases. Germline CDR1 reads GTSNPN; CDR2 reads SVGIG (reference sequence). The CDR3 consists of 15 residues. The CDR3 sequence: CAWFSLEQGNTEAFF. The CDR3 DNA is TGTGCCTGGTTTTCTCTTGAACAGGGGAACACTGAAGCTTTCTTT. Drawing the rest from reference TRBV30 and TRBJ1-1, the complete variable domain is SQTIHQWPATLVQPVGSPLSLECTVEGTSNPNLYWYRQAAGRGLQLLFYSVGIGQISSEVPQNLSASRPQDRQFILSSKKLLLSDSGFYLCAWFSLEQGNTEAFFGQGTRLTVV.

The chain is built from TRBV30 and TRBJ2-5; D is tentatively TRBD1 or TRBD2 (5 bases each). CDR1 and CDR2 from the germline V gene are GTSNPN and SVGIG (reference sequence). V lost 4 bases and J 5 bases, leaving 11 bases between the germline ends. The CDR3 is made up of 12 amino acids. In DNA form, the CDR3 reads TGTGCCTGGATGAGGGGCCGGGAGACCCAGTACTTC. This gives the protein CAWMRGRETQYF.

This chain links TRBV4-1 with TRBJ1-1; D remains unclear. Germline-derived CDR1 and CDR2 are MGHRA and YSYEKL. V shed 2 bases and J shed 5 bases, with 6 bases lying between them. This CDR3 region has 12 residues. The CDR3 sequence: CASSQFTTEAFF. DNA of the CDR3: TGCGCCAGCAGCCAATTCACGACTGAAGCTTTCTTT.

This clone came up many times. The chain joins TRBV11-3 to TRBJ1-1; 9 bases agree with TRBD1. In germline, CDR1 is SGHNT, CDR2 YENEEA. CDR3 length: 14 amino acids. Trimming cost V 5 bases and J 4 bases; bases outside gene matches: 5. CDR3 sequence reads: CASSAGTGFTEAFF. As DNA, the CDR3 is TGTGCCAGCAGCGCCGGGACAGGGTTCACTGAAGCTTTCTTT.

This chain links TRBV10-3 with TRBJ2-3; D not resolved. There are 13 residues in the CDR3. The V end lost 11 bases, the J end lost 4 bases, and 16 bases lay between the germline ends. Germline V gene data show CDR1 as ENHRY and CDR2 as SYGVKD. CDR3 region: CAVQFSAPDTQYF. The CDR3 bases are TGTGCCGTACAGTTCAGCGCCCCAGATACGCAGTATTTT.

The chain carries TRBV5-1 and TRBJ1-2; TRBD1 agrees at 8 bases. The CDR3 consists of 16 residues. Germline CDR1 reads SGHRS; CDR2 reads YFSETQ. Trimming removed 3 bases from V and 3 bases from J; junction bases left unmatched: 10. The CDR3 region is CASSSLRQGSYYGYTF. Written as DNA, the CDR3 is TGCGCCAGCAGCTCGTTAAGACAGGGGAGTTACTATGGCTACACCTTC.

This clone turned up a few times. The chain employs TRBV6-8 and TRBJ2-3; no firm D call. The germline V and J ends were trimmed by 5 bases and 6 bases, with 15 bases remaining between them. CDR1 and CDR2 (germline): MNHGY, SAAAGT. This CDR3 comprises 14 residues. In DNA, the CDR3 is TGTGCCAGCAGTCCTCTAGTGGGGTCCGATACGCAGTATTTT. This encodes CASSPLVGSDTQYF.

By sample share, this clone is medium-sized. This rearrangement joins TRBV6-8 to TRBJ2-3; tentatively, D is TRBD1 (5 bases). The germline V gene has CDR1 MNHGY and CDR2 SAAAGT. The germline V and J ends were trimmed by 6 bases and 6 bases, with 13 bases remaining between them. The CDR3 is 13 residues long. The CDR3 spells CASSTQGYDTQYF. The CDR3 region has the DNA TGTGCCAGCAGCACTCAGGGTTACGATACGCAGTATTTT.

This clone is judged medium-sized. This chain uses TRBV4-1 with TRBJ2-1; 10 nucleotides match TRBD2. CDR3 length: 17 amino acids. In germline, CDR1 is MGHRA, CDR2 YSYEKL. V shed 3 bases, J shed 8 bases, and the junction held 13 bases outside the gene matches. The CDR3 DNA follows: TGCGCCAGCAGCCATTTCCCCGGGACTAGCGTAAAGGATGAGCAGTTCTTC. Amino acid sequence: CASSHFPGTSVKDEQFF.

The chain is built from TRBV19 and TRBJ1-1, with a tentative D call TRBD1 (5 bases). The V gene lost 3 bases and the J gene lost 1 base, with 9 bases spanning the gap. Germline CDR1 LNHDA, CDR2 SQIVND (reference sequence). This CDR3 is 14 amino acids long. CDR3 DNA: TGTGCCAGTAGTATTGGGGCCAGGAACACTGAAGCTTTCTTT. Its protein product is CASSIGARNTEAFF.

This clone was detected ten times or more. J is TRBJ1-2 and V is TRBV23-1; no clear D. TRBV23-1 is labeled an ORF, and its function is uncertain. Trimming took 6 bases from V and 4 from J, leaving 12 bases between them. CDR3 size: 13 residues. In DNA, the CDR3 is TGCGCCAGCAGCCAAGATTGGGGCTATGGCTACACCTTC. Translation gives CASSQDWGYGYTF.

V is TRBV10-2 and J is TRBJ2-3; TRBD1 might be the D (6 bases). Trimming shortened V by 6 bases and J by 2 bases, and 15 bases separated the two germline ends. CDR1 and CDR2 (germline): WSHSY, SAAADI. CDR3 length equals 15 residues. CDR3 sequence reads: CASRGGGSSTDTQYF. In DNA form, the CDR3 reads TGCGCCAGCAGAGGTGGGGGCAGCTCCACAGATACGCAGTATTTT.

This clone rates as medium-sized (0.01 to 0.1%). J is TRBJ2-2 and V is TRBV28; TRBD1 matches at 12 bases. After removal of 6 bases from V and 5 bases from J, the junction contained 4 bases not matched to a gene. This CDR3 contains 15 residues. Per the germline V gene, CDR1 is MDHEN and CDR2 is SYDVKM. CDR3 nucleotides: TGTGCCAGCAGGGGACAGGGGGCCCTTACCGGGGAGCTGTTTTTT. Amino acids: CASRGQGALTGELFF.

The rearrangement links TRBV10-3 to TRBJ1-2; D may be TRBD1 (6 bases). In germline, CDR1 is ENHRY, CDR2 SYGVKD. The V and J ends lost 0 bases and 3 bases respectively, with 11 bases between them. This CDR3 has 15 amino acids. The CDR3 region has the DNA TGTGCCATCAGTGAGTCGGTACCAGGGGACTATGGCTACACCTTC. Its translation is CAISESVPGDYGYTF.

This clone was counted a few times. The V gene is TRBV5-1, the J gene TRBJ2-5; D remains unclear. Germline CDR1 reads SGHRS; CDR2 reads YFSETQ. CDR3 length: 14 residues. V was trimmed by 5 bases and J by 1 base, leaving 12 bases between them. The CDR3: CASRKVATQETQYF. In DNA, the CDR3 is TGCGCCAGCAGAAAGGTCGCGACCCAAGAGACCCAGTACTTC.

This clone appeared a few times. The V call is TRBV7-1, the J call TRBJ2-7; the D gene is possibly TRBD2 (8 bases). TRBV7-1 is designated an ORF whose function remains uncertain. With 5 bases removed from V and 7 bases from J, the gap between germline ends came to 15 bases. The CDR3 is 13 residues long. CDR3 amino acids: CASSLGRGQEQYF. The CDR3 DNA reads TGTGCCAGCAGCCTCGGGAGGGGGCAAGAGCAGTACTTC.

In this sample, this clone turned up a few times. The rearrangement joins TRBV6-8 to TRBJ2-7; TRBD2 matches at 9 bases. Germline V gives CDR1 MNHGY, CDR2 SAAAGT. The J segment lost 1 base and the V segment lost 7 bases, leaving 5 bases of the junction unmatched. CDR3 length: 14 amino acids. In nucleotides, the CDR3 is TGTGCCAGCACCTCGAGCGGGAGGTCCTACGAGCAGTACTTC. This codes for CASTSSGRSYEQYF.